This T cell receptor beta chain was found in a study of T cells in Graves' hyperthyroidism and ophthalmopathy. Authors of the study amplified TCR beta CDR3 regions from RNA transcripts. The TCR CDR3 was amplified in a first-round RT-PCR using the HTBI primer set. A single record per CDR3 protein comes from TCRdb applying MiXCR to the multiplex PCR reads. The sample yields about 300,000 distinct CDR3 sequences, roughly a fifth seen once. This clonotype has ten or more counts. Trimming removed 0 bases from V and 4 bases from J, with 14 bases in between. Germline loops: CDR1 SGHRS, CDR2 YFSETQ. The CDR3 runs to 15 residues.

J is TRBJ2-7 and V is TRBV5-1; possible D gene TRBD2, 6 bases. This sequence was found in a man over 45 with Graves' ophthalmopathy. Input material: blood. In nucleotides, the CDR3 is TGCGCCAGCAGCTTGGAGGCGGGAACAACTTACGAGCAGTACTTC. Translated, it gives CASSLEAGTTYEQYF.